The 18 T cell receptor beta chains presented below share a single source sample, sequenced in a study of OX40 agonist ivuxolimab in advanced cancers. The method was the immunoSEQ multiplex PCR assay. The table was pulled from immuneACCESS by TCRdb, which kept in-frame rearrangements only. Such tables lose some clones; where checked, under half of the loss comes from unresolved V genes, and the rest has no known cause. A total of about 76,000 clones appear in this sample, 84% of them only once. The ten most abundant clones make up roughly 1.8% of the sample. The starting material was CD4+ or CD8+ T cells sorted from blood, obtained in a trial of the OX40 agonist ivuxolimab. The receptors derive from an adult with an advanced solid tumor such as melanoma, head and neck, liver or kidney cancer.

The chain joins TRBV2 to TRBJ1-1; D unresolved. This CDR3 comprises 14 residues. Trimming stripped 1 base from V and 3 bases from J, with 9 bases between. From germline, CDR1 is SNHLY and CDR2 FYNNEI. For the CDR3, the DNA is TGTGCCAGCAGTGAAGAGTATGTAGACACTGAAGCTTTCTTT. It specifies CASSEEYVDTEAFF.

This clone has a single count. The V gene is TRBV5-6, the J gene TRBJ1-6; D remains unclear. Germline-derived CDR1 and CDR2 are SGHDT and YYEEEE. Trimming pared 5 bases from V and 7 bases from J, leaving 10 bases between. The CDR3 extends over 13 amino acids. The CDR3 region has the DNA TGTGCCAGCAGTCTAGCCTCAAATTCACCCCTCCACTTT. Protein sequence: CASSLASNSPLHF. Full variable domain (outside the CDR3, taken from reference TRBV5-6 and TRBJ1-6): DAGVTQSPTHLIKTRGQQVTLRCSPKSGHDTVSWYQQALGQGPQFIFQYYEEEERQRGNFPDRFSGHQFPNYSSELNVNALLLGDSALYLCASSLASNSPLHFGNGTRLTVT.

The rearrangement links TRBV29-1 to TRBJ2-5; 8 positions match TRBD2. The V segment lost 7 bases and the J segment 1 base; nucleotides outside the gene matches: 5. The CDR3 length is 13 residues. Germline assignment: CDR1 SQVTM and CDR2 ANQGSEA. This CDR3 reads CSGDGGAQETQYF. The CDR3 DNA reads TGCAGCGGTGACGGGGGGGCCCAAGAGACCCAGTACTTC.

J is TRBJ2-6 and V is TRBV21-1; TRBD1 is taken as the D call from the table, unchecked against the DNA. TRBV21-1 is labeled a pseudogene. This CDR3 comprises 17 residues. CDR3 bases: TGTGCCAGCAGCCATCGACAGGCCCGGGCTGGGGCCAACGTCCTGACTTTC. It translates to CASSHRQARAGANVLTF.

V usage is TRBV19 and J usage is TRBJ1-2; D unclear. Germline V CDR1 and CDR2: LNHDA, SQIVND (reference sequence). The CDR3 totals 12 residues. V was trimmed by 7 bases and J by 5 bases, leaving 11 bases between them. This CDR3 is CASTGDLYGYTF. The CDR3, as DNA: TGTGCCAGTACAGGCGACTTGTATGGCTACACCTTC.

The CDR3 spells CASSYSIWNYEQYF. CDR3 nucleotide sequence: TGTGCCAGCAGTTACTCGATATGGAATTACGAGCAGTACTTC. The chain is built from TRBV6-5 and TRBJ2-7; D call uncertain. V was clipped by 0 bases and J by 4 bases, with 10 bases between them. This CDR3 has 14 residues. CDR1 MNHEY and CDR2 SVGAGI come from the germline V gene.

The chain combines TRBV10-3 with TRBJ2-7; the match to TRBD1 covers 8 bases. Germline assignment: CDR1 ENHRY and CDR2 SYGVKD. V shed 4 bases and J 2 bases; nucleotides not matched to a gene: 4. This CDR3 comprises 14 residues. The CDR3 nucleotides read TGTGCCATCAGTGGAGGACAGGGTACCTACGAGCAGTACTTC. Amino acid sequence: CAISGGQGTYEQYF.

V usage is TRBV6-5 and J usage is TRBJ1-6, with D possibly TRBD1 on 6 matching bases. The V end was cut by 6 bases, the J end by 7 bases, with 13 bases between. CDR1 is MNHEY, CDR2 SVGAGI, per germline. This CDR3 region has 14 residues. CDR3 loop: CASSRGTINSPLHF. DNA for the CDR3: TGTGCCAGCAGCCGCGGGACAATAAATTCACCCCTCCACTTT.

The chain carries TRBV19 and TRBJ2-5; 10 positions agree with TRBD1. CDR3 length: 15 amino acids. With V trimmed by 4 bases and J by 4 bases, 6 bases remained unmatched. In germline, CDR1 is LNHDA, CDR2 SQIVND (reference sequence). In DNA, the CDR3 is TGTGCCAGTAGTAACCGGGACAGGGGTTTAGAGACCCAGTACTTC. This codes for CASSNRDRGLETQYF.

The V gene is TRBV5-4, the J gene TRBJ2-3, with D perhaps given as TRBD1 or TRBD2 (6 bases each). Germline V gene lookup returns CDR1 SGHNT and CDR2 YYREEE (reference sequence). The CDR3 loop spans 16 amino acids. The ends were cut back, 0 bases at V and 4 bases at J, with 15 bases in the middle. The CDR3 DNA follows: TGTGCCAGCAGCTTGGGACGGGGGCGGAGCGCAGATACGCAGTATTTT. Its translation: CASSLGRGRSADTQYF.

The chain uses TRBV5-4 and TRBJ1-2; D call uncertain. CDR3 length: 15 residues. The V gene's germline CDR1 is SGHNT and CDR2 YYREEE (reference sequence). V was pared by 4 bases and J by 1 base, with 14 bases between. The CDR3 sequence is CASSPPAGSNYGYTF. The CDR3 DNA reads TGTGCCAGCAGCCCCCCAGCGGGGAGTAACTATGGCTACACCTTC.

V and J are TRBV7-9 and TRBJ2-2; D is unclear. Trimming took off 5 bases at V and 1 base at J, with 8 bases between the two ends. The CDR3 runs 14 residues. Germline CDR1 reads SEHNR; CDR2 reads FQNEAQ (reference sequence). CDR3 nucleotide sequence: TGTGCCAGCAGCCTCCAGATGAACACCGGGGAGCTGTTTTTT. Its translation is CASSLQMNTGELFF. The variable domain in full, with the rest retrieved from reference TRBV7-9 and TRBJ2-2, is DTGVSQNPRHKITKRGQNVTFRCDPISEHNRLYWYRQTLGQGPEFLTYFQNEAQLEKSRLLSDRFSAERPKGSFSTLEIQRTEQGDSAMYLCASSLQMNTGELFFGEGSRLTVL.

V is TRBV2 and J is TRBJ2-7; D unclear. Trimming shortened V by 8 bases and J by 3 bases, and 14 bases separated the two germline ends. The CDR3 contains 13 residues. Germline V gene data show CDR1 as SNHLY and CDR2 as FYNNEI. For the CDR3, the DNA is TGTGCCAGCTCGGGCAGGTGGGTCTACGAGCAGTACTTC. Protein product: CASSGRWVYEQYF.

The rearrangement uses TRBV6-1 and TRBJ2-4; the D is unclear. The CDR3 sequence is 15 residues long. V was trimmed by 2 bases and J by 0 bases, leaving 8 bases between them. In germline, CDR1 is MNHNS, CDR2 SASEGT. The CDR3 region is CASSERALAKNIQYF. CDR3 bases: TGTGCCAGCAGTGAAAGGGCATTAGCCAAAAACATTCAGTACTTC.

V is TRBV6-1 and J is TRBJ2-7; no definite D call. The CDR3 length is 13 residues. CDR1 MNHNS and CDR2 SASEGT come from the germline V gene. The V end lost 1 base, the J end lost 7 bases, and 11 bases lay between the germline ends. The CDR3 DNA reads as TGTGCCAGCAGTGAAGTCATTCCCCGGGAGCAGTACTTC. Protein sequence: CASSEVIPREQYF.

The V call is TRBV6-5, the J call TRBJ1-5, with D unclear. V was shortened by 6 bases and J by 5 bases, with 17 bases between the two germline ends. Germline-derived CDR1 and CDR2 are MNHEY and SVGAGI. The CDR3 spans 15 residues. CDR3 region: CASRQPGLFDQPQHF. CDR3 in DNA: TGTGCCAGCAGACAACCAGGCTTGTTTGATCAGCCCCAGCATTTT.

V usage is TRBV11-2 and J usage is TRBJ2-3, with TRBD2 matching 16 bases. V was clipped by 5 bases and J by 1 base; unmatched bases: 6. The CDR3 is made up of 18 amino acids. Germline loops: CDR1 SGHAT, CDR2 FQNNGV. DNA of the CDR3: TGTGCCAGCAGCCGGGGACTAGCGGGGGGGATCGGCACAGATACGCAGTATTTT. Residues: CASSRGLAGGIGTDTQYF.

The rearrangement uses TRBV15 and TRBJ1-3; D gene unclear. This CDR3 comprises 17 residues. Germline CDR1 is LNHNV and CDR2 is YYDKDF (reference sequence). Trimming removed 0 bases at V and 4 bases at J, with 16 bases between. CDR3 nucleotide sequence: TGTGCCACCAGCAGAGATCTAAGGGAAGGAGGGGGAAACACCATATATTTT. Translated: CATSRDLREGGGNTIYF.